What follows are 26 T cell receptor beta chains derived from one specimen sequenced in a study of OX40 agonist ivuxolimab in advanced cancers. Profiling relied on immunoSEQ multiplex PCR, and the TCRdb table lists in-frame clones only, not all of them. The sample consists of some 48,000 clones, about 81% of them appearing once. The sample consisted of CD4+ or CD8+ T cells sorted from blood, taken in a trial of the OX40 agonist ivuxolimab. These receptors all come from an adult with an advanced solid tumor such as melanoma, head and neck, liver or kidney cancer.

This clone was picked up a small number of times. Other DNA sequences of this sample code for an identical CDR3. V is TRBV30 and J is TRBJ2-3, with a possible D match to TRBD2 (5 bases). The CDR3 covers 13 residues. V was clipped by 0 bases and J by 6 bases, with 10 bases between them. Germline V gene data show CDR1 as GTSNPN and CDR2 as SVGIG (reference sequence). CDR3 coding DNA: TGTGCCTGGAGTGTACGTGAGCGGGATACGCAGTATTTT. This sequence encodes CAWSVRERDTQYF. The variable domain in full, with the rest retrieved from reference TRBV30 and TRBJ2-3, is SQTIHQWPATLVQPVGSPLSLECTVEGTSNPNLYWYRQAAGRGLQLLFYSVGIGQISSEVPQNLSASRPQDRQFILSSKKLLLSDSGFYLCAWSVRERDTQYFGPGTRLTVL.

The chain employs TRBV5-1 and TRBJ2-1; no clear D. The CDR3 contains 13 residues. CDR1 SGHRS and CDR2 YFSETQ come from the germline V gene. V was cut by 4 bases and J by 5 bases, with 10 bases left in between. The CDR3 region has the DNA TGCGCCAGCAGCCCCCTGGCGGACAATGAGCAGTTCTTC. Protein: CASSPLADNEQFF.

The chain joins TRBV4-1 to TRBJ2-7; D unclear. The CDR3 consists of 13 residues. Germline lookup yields CDR1 MGHRA and CDR2 YSYEKL. Trimming shortened V by 6 bases and J by 3 bases, and 12 bases separated the two germline ends. Written as DNA, the CDR3 is TGCGCCAGCAGTCCCCTGGCTGGCTACGAGCAGTACTTC. Protein sequence: CASSPLAGYEQYF.

The chain links TRBV7-2 to TRBJ2-2; TRBD2 matches 8 bases. This CDR3 contains 15 residues. The V gene end was trimmed by 3 bases and the J gene end by 5 bases; junction bases not matched to a gene: 5. Germline V gene lookup returns CDR1 SGHTA and CDR2 FQGNSA. CDR3 DNA sequence: TGTGCCAGCAGCTTCGGGACTAGGGGGACCGGGGAGCTGTTTTTT. It yields the protein CASSFGTRGTGELFF.

This chain connects TRBV18 to TRBJ2-1, with 12 bases that match TRBD2. Unmatched junction bases numbered 4, after V lost 1 base and J lost 3 bases. The germline V gene has CDR1 KGHSH and CDR2 LQKENI. The CDR3 is 17 amino acids. The CDR3 is CASSPRTSGNFYNEQFF. The DNA for the CDR3 is TGTGCCAGCTCACCACGGACTAGCGGGAACTTCTACAATGAGCAGTTCTTC.

This clone was picked up one time. The gene calls are TRBV7-2 and TRBJ2-5; TRBD2 matches at 13 bases. With V trimmed by 3 bases and J by 5 bases, 3 bases remained unmatched. The CDR3 runs to 15 residues. From germline, CDR1 is SGHTA and CDR2 FQGNSA. The CDR3 is CASSFQTSGRETQYF. The CDR3 nucleotides read TGTGCCAGCAGCTTCCAGACTAGCGGGAGGGAGACCCAGTACTTC.

This clone occurred a few times. This sequence joins TRBV15 and TRBJ2-1, with 12 positions matching TRBD2. The CDR3 consists of 15 residues. The junction had 0 bases not matched to a gene; V was cut back by 1 base and J by 5 bases. The V gene's germline CDR1 is LNHNV and CDR2 YYDKDF (reference sequence). CDR3 loop: CATSRGTSGDNEQFF. CDR3 bases: TGTGCCACCAGCAGAGGGACTAGCGGGGACAATGAGCAGTTCTTC. The full variable domain, rest sourced from reference TRBV15 and TRBJ2-1, is DAMVIQNPRYQVTQFGKPVTLSCSQTLNHNVMYWYQQKSSQAPKLLFHYYDKDFNNEADTPDNFQSRRPNTSFCFLDIRSPGLGDTAMYLCATSRGTSGDNEQFFGPGTRLTVL.

The rearrangement uses TRBV2 and TRBJ1-5, with a possible D match to TRBD1 (6 bases). The ends were cut back, 4 bases at V and 4 bases at J, with 14 bases in the middle. The CDR3 has 15 residues. Germline V gives CDR1 SNHLY, CDR2 FYNNEI. The CDR3 loop is CASSGVRGRNQPQHF. The CDR3 coding sequence is TGTGCCAGCAGTGGGGTAAGGGGGAGGAATCAGCCCCAGCATTTT. The whole variable domain, filled in from reference TRBV2 and TRBJ1-5, reads EPEVTQTPSHQVTQMGQEVILRCVPISNHLYFYWYRQILGQKVEFLVSFYNNEISEKSEIFDDQFSVERPDGSNFTLKIRSTKLEDSAMYFCASSGVRGRNQPQHFGDGTRLSIL.

The genes are TRBV27 and TRBJ1-6, with D possibly matching TRBD1 (5 bases). Trimming removed 0 bases from V and 6 bases from J, with 12 bases in between. CDR1 MNHEY and CDR2 SMNVEV come from the germline V gene (reference sequence). The CDR3 has 16 residues. The DNA of the CDR3 is TGTGCCAGCAGTTTATCGAGGGCAGGGACTAATTCACCCCTCCACTTT. Its protein product is CASSLSRAGTNSPLHF.

The chain joins TRBV9 to TRBJ1-1, with no clear D. The CDR3 runs 14 residues. V gave up 1 base and J gave up 1 base, with 8 bases separating them. The germline V gene has CDR1 SGDLS and CDR2 YYNGEE. This CDR3 reads CASSVQQQNTEAFF. The CDR3 DNA reads as TGTGCCAGCAGCGTACAACAGCAGAACACTGAAGCTTTCTTT.

The chain joins TRBV6-1 to TRBJ2-7; D gene uncertain. With 7 bases removed from V and 0 bases from J, the gap between germline ends came to 10 bases. The CDR3 totals 13 residues. The germline CDR1 and CDR2 sequences are MNHNS and SASEGT. The CDR3 DNA is TGTGCCAGCAACCTGGGGATCTCCTACGAGCAGTACTTC. This translates into CASNLGISYEQYF.

This chain uses TRBV5-6 with TRBJ2-1, with D possibly TRBD1 on 6 matching bases. The V end was cut by 2 bases, the J end by 6 bases, with 15 bases between. The germline V gene has CDR1 SGHDT and CDR2 YYEEEE. This CDR3 spans 15 amino acids. This CDR3 reads CASSLWTQGLNEQFF. The CDR3 DNA follows: TGTGCCAGCAGCTTATGGACACAGGGCCTCAATGAGCAGTTCTTC.

The genes are TRBV7-7 and TRBJ2-1, with D perhaps matching TRBD1 (6 bases). CDR3 length: 15 amino acids. Germline CDR1 is SSHAT and CDR2 is FNYEAQ (reference sequence). V was pared by 5 bases and J by 7 bases, with 18 bases between. The CDR3 DNA sequence: TGTGCCAGCAGCGCGCTTGGGGGCCGTTTGAATGAGCAGTTCTTC. Residues: CASSALGGRLNEQFF.

The V and J genes are TRBV20-1 and TRBJ2-7; D gene ambiguous. V was clipped by 3 bases and J by 4 bases, with 7 bases between them. The CDR3 loop spans 11 amino acids. Germline loops: CDR1 DFQATT, CDR2 SNEGSKA (reference sequence). The CDR3 DNA reads as TGCAGTGCTAGTGCCGCGTACGAGCAGTACTTC. This gives the protein CSASAAYEQYF.

The sample holds many counts of this clone. V and J are TRBV25-1 and TRBJ2-7; D uncertain. Germline V CDR1 and CDR2: MGHDK, SYGVNS. This CDR3 has 11 amino acids. Trimming left V 6 bases short and J 3 bases short, with 6 bases between. The CDR3 DNA sequence: TGTGCCAGCAGGGAGTTCTACGAGCAGTACTTC. This sequence encodes CASREFYEQYF.

The chain links TRBV6-5 to TRBJ2-7; 8 nucleotides match TRBD1. Trimming cost V 4 bases and J 5 bases; bases outside gene matches: 1. CDR3 size: 12 residues. Germline V gene data show CDR1 as MNHEY and CDR2 as SVGAGI. The CDR3 protein is CASSLTGDEQYF. Here the CDR3 DNA reads TGTGCCAGCAGTTTGACAGGGGACGAGCAGTACTTC.

The chain joins TRBV7-9 to TRBJ1-2; 8 nucleotides align to TRBD1. V lost 5 bases to trimming and J lost 8 bases; unmatched junction nucleotides: 13. The CDR3 totals 15 residues. Germline CDR1 reads SEHNR; CDR2 reads FQNEAQ (reference sequence). CDR3 sequence reads: CASSLNGQGERGYTF. DNA for the CDR3: TGTGCCAGCAGCCTAAACGGACAGGGTGAGAGAGGCTACACCTTC.

The V and J genes are TRBV4-2 and TRBJ1-1; TRBD1 is a possible D gene (6 bases). The V gene lost 5 bases and the J gene lost 4 bases, with 14 bases spanning the gap. Germline assignment: CDR1 LGHNA and CDR2 YNFKEQ. The CDR3 length is 14 residues. As DNA, the CDR3 is TGTGCCAGCAGCGTGGACAGTTCCTCCACTGAAGCTTTCTTT. Translating gives CASSVDSSSTEAFF.

This rearrangement joins TRBV18 to TRBJ1-1; a weak D match, TRBD1 (5 bases). V was shortened by 2 bases and J by 0 bases, with 10 bases between the two germline ends. The CDR3 totals 15 residues. The V gene's germline CDR1 is KGHSH and CDR2 LQKENI. CDR3: CASSPIVTVNTEAFF. Here the CDR3 DNA reads TGTGCCAGCTCACCAATTGTGACAGTGAACACTGAAGCTTTCTTT.

This chain joins TRBV12-5 and TRBJ2-1, with 9 bases fitting TRBD2. Unmatched junction bases numbered 8, after V lost 7 bases and J lost 7 bases. The germline V gene encodes CDR1 LGHNT and CDR2 FRNRAP. This CDR3 spans 14 amino acids. CDR3 region: CASAALAGRNEQFF. The CDR3 DNA sequence: TGTGCTAGTGCCGCCCTAGCGGGACGTAATGAGCAGTTCTTC.

CDR3 amino acids: CAITRGGGRSISYNEQFF. The CDR3 nucleotides are TGTGCCATCACCCGTGGTGGCGGGAGATCGATATCCTACAATGAGCAGTTCTTC. The chain recombines TRBV10-3 with TRBJ2-1, with TRBD2 matching 7 bases. The germline V gene has CDR1 ENHRY and CDR2 SYGVKD. Germline trimming cut 7 bases from V and 1 base from J; bases unmatched to any gene: 16. The length of the CDR3 is 18 residues.

The rearrangement uses TRBV6-5 and TRBJ2-5; a weak D match, TRBD2 (6 bases). This CDR3 is 15 amino acids long. V lost 5 bases and J lost 5, with 18 bases in between. Germline CDR1 MNHEY, CDR2 SVGAGI. DNA for the CDR3: TGTGCCAGCAGTAGAGCGGGTTCACTAGGGGAGACCCAGTACTTC. It is translated as CASSRAGSLGETQYF.

CDR3 protein: CASSQDGQPNQPQHF. DNA for the CDR3: TGTGCCAGCAGCCAAGACGGACAGCCCAATCAGCCCCAGCATTTT. The chain links TRBV4-2 to TRBJ1-5; D possibly corresponds to TRBD1 (6 bases). Trimming took 0 bases from V and 3 from J, leaving 9 bases between them. Per germline, CDR1 LGHNA and CDR2 YNFKEQ. The CDR3 runs to 15 residues.

This clone was detected a few times. The J gene is TRBJ1-5, the V gene TRBV2, with a tentative D call TRBD1 (6 bases). V lost 4 bases, J lost 2 bases, and 12 bases lay in between. Per the germline V gene, CDR1 is SNHLY and CDR2 is FYNNEI. The CDR3 covers 15 residues. The CDR3 is CASSGGRGGNQPQHF. The CDR3 DNA is TGTGCCAGCAGTGGGGGCAGGGGAGGCAATCAGCCCCAGCATTTT.

This clone was detected only a few times. J is TRBJ1-1 and V is TRBV7-9; D unresolved. Germline CDR1 SEHNR, CDR2 FQNEAQ (reference sequence). CDR3 length: 14 amino acids. Trimming pared 5 bases from V and 1 base from J, leaving 11 bases between. The CDR3 spells CASSPLPENTEAFF. CDR3 coding DNA: TGTGCCAGCAGCCCTTTACCGGAGAACACTGAAGCTTTCTTT.

The V gene is TRBV29-1, the J gene TRBJ2-2; tentative D call: TRBD2 (6 bases). The V end lost 6 bases, the J end lost 0 bases, and 17 bases lay between the germline ends. CDR1 is SQVTM and CDR2 is ANQGSEA in the germline V gene. This CDR3 is 16 amino acids long. Here the CDR3 DNA reads TGCAGCGTCCGGGACTCCCGGAATGCGAACACCGGGGAGCTGTTTTTT. It specifies CSVRDSRNANTGELFF.